Detailed here is one TCR beta chain. Its antigen is not known. The sample is drawn from a study of T cell responses to AZD1222 COVID-19 vaccine. Across the study: Samples with a second dose at about 4 or about 12 weeks were pooled together.

V was pared by 2 bases and J by 2 bases, with 14 bases between. Germline V lookup: CDR1 SGHRS, CDR2 YFSETQ. The length of the CDR3 is 15 residues. Study results and limitations: In a largely white British group with more females than males, clonal diversity was possibly underestimated. Sampling captured repertoires only after the peak T cell response. Spike was spanned by vaccine-associated CD4 TCRs, with dominance at 160-218 and 743-854.

TCRdb's table, derived via immunoSEQ multiplex PCR, lists solely in-frame clones and lacks some. In the table there are some 130,000 clones, over 90% of which are singletons. This TCR was recovered from an adult in good health. The source material was peripheral blood, sampled on day 0 of AZD1222 vaccination. The chain recombines TRBV5-1 with TRBJ2-7; D is possibly TRBD1 or TRBD2 (7 bases each). For the CDR3, the DNA is TGCGCCAGCAGCTTAGCAGGGGGGGTCGCCTACGAGCAGTACTTC. It translates to CASSLAGGVAYEQYF.